This T cell receptor (beta chain) originates from a study of blood T cell repertoires in COVID-19. Enrolled through a virtual design, the participants were between about 18 and 100 years of age and came from fewer than 30 US areas. Profiled with immunoSEQ multiplex PCR; TCRdb holds only in-frame clones, not every one. Among a few hundred thousand clones listed, approximately 79% were seen once. In germline, CDR1 is MNHEY, CDR2 SMNVEV (reference sequence). This CDR3 is built from 11 residues. Trimming shortened V by 7 bases and J by 11 bases, and 14 bases separated the two germline ends. The rearrangement joins TRBV27 to TRBJ1-1; maybe TRBD1 (5 bases). This sequence originates from a man aged 30 to 45 with acute COVID-19. Sequencing was carried out using PBMCs or T cells enriched from blood (not recorded which). The DNA for the CDR3 is TGTGCCAGCACCTATCAGGGTCGGGCTTTCTTT. Translating gives CASTYQGRAFF.